The 7 T cell receptor beta chains reported below all come from one sample, sequenced in a study of T cell repertoires in aging, cancer and after chemotherapy. Rearranged V-D-J TRB sequences were amplified with a mixed TRB-A/B primer pool. TCRdb reprocessed the multiplex PCR reads via MiXCR and lists one record per CDR3 protein. This sample has about 1,900 distinct CDR3 sequences, with about 60% found just once. The template was genomic DNA from peripheral blood, not RNA. Sequences were obtained from blood. The receptors originated from a human donor with a solid tumor.

The table lists this clonotype with a count of one. This sequence joins TRBV19 and TRBJ1-2; 7 bases agree with TRBD1. The V gene end was trimmed by 4 bases and the J gene end by 3 bases; junction bases not matched to a gene: 5. Germline loops: CDR1 LNHDA, CDR2 SQIVND (reference sequence). The CDR3 contains 14 residues. CDR3 nucleotides: TGTGCCAGTAGTACAGGGGGGGGTGACTATGGCTACACCTTC. Protein product: CASSTGGGDYGYTF. Based on the CDR3 plus reference TRBV19 and TRBJ1-2, the full variable domain is DGGITQSPKYLFRKEGQNVTLSCEQNLNHDAMYWYRQDPGQGLRLIYYSQIVNDFQKGDIAEGYSVSREKKESFPLTVTSAQKNPTAFYLCASSTGGGDYGYTFGSGTRLTVV.

The CDR3 is CASSHTLFSTDTQYF. CDR3 sequence (DNA): TGTGCCAGCAGCCATACACTATTTAGCACAGATACGCAGTATTTT. This sequence joins TRBV11-2 and TRBJ2-3; D is uncertain. Germline V gives CDR1 SGHAT, CDR2 FQNNGV. V lost 5 bases to trimming and J lost 0 bases, with 12 bases between them. This CDR3 contains 15 residues.

This clonotype was seen a handful of times. The gene calls are TRBV7-2 and TRBJ1-2; 7 positions agree with TRBD1. Trimming at V came to 4 bases and at J to 3 bases, leaving 8 bases not matched to a gene. Germline values: CDR1 SGHTA, CDR2 FQGNSA. This CDR3 has 15 amino acids. The CDR3 reads CASSYRQGRDYGYTF. CDR3 sequence (DNA): TGTGCCAGCAGCTATCGACAGGGAAGAGACTATGGCTACACCTTC. Filled out from reference TRBV7-2 and TRBJ1-2, the complete variable domain reads GAGVSQSPSNKVTEKGKDVELRCDPISGHTALYWYRQSLGQGLEFLIYFQGNSAPDKSGLPSDRFSAERTGGSVSTLTIQRTQQEDSAVYLCASSYRQGRDYGYTFGSGTRLTVV.

This clonotype appeared a single time. The J gene is TRBJ2-5, the V gene TRBV6-5; 8 bases are shared with TRBD2. Germline assignment: CDR1 MNHEY and CDR2 SVGAGI. Trimming took 6 bases from V and 4 from J; bases not matched to a gene: 10. This CDR3 comprises 15 residues. The CDR3 nucleotides read TGTGCCAGCAGCCCCTCTGGCGGGAGGCGAGAGACCCAGTACTTC. Its translation is CASSPSGGRRETQYF.

This sequence joins TRBV30 and TRBJ2-7; possibly TRBD1 for D (6 bases). The CDR3 contains 12 residues. The germline gives CDR1 GTSNPN, CDR2 SVGIG (reference sequence). V lost 5 bases and J 4 bases, leaving 12 bases between the germline ends. CDR3 coding DNA: TGTGCCTGGGGGGGCTTGAGTTACGAGCAGTACTTC. This sequence encodes CAWGGLSYEQYF. The full variable domain, completed using reference TRBV30 and TRBJ2-7, is SQTIHQWPATLVQPVGSPLSLECTVEGTSNPNLYWYRQAAGRGLQLLFYSVGIGQISSEVPQNLSASRPQDRQFILSSKKLLLSDSGFYLCAWGGLSYEQYFGPGTRLTVT.

The V and J genes are TRBV6-6 and TRBJ2-5, with D uncertain. Trimming removed 8 bases at V and 0 bases at J, with 10 bases between. Germline CDR1 reads MNHNY; CDR2 reads SVGAGI (reference sequence). The CDR3 loop spans 13 amino acids. This CDR3 reads CASADGYQETQYF. As DNA, the CDR3 is TGTGCCAGCGCAGACGGGTACCAAGAGACCCAGTACTTC.

The chain carries TRBV6-5 and TRBJ1-5, with D perhaps TRBD1 (5 bases). CDR3 length: 15 residues. Trimming took off 5 bases at V and 1 base at J, with 12 bases between the two ends. CDR1 is MNHEY, CDR2 SVGAGI, per germline. For the CDR3, the DNA is TGTGCCAGCAGTCCGGGGACGGGAAGCAATCAGCCCCAGCATTTT. The encoded protein is CASSPGTGSNQPQHF.